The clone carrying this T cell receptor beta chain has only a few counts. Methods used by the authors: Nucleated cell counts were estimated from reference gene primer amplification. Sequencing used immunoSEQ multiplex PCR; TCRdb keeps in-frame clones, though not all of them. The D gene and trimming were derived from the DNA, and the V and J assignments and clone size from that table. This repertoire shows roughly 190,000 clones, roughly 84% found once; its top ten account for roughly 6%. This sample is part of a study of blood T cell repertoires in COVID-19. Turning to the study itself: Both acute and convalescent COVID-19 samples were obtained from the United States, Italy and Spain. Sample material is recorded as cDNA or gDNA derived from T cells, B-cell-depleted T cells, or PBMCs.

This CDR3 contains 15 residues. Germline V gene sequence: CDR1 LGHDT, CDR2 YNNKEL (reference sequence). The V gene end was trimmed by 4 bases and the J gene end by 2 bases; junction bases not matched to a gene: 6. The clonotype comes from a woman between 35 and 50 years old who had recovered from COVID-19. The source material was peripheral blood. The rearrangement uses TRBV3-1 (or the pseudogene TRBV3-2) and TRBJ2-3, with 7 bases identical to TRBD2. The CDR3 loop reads CASSRISGYTDTQYF. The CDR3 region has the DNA TGTGCCAGCAGCCGCATTAGCGGGTACACAGATACGCAGTATTTT.